What follows are 22 T cell receptor beta chains derived from one specimen sequenced in a study of early T cells in non-severe SARS-CoV-2 infection. TCRdb fed the 5' RACE reads into MiXCR, producing one record per CDR3 protein. The sample holds about 60,000 distinct CDR3 sequences, less than 9.5% seen once. Sample: whole blood. The receptors come from an adult who was a healthcare worker with PCR-confirmed SARS-CoV-2 infection or an uninfected control (not recorded which).

The V call is TRBV29-1, the J call TRBJ2-1; a weak D match, TRBD1 (5 bases). From germline, CDR1 is SQVTM and CDR2 ANQGSEA. Between the trimmed V and J ends, which lost 6 bases and 10 bases, there was a span of 7 bases. The CDR3 consists of 9 residues. CDR3 DNA sequence: TGCAGCGTAAGACAGGAGCAGTTCTTC. This sequence encodes CSVRQEQFF.

The V and J genes are TRBV19 and TRBJ2-7; no definite D call. The CDR3 contains 13 residues. Trimming took 8 bases from V and 3 from J, leaving 14 bases between them. Germline-derived CDR1 and CDR2 are LNHDA and SQIVND (reference sequence). The CDR3 loop reads CASSSQARYEQYF. The CDR3 nucleotides are TGTGCCAGTTCCAGCCAAGCGCGCTACGAGCAGTACTTC.

This clonotype has a count of ten or more. The rearrangement links TRBV28 to TRBJ2-1; 7 nucleotides align to TRBD2. Germline loops: CDR1 MDHEN, CDR2 SYDVKM. This CDR3 is 14 amino acids long. V dropped 10 bases and J dropped 6; count of bases not matched to a gene: 12. CDR3 region: CATPASGIGNEQFF. The DNA of the CDR3 is TGTGCCACTCCCGCGAGCGGGATCGGCAATGAGCAGTTCTTC.

In its sample, this clonotype was seen many times. The chain links TRBV2 to TRBJ1-5; 7 bases fit TRBD1. After removal of 3 bases from V and 4 bases from J, the junction contained 6 bases not matched to a gene. Germline loops: CDR1 SNHLY, CDR2 FYNNEI. The CDR3 spans 15 residues. The CDR3 loop is CASSEGTAINQPQHF. The CDR3 nucleotides read TGTGCCAGCAGTGAGGGGACAGCCATTAATCAGCCCCAGCATTTT.

The chain links TRBV20-1 to TRBJ2-1; D may correspond to TRBD1 or TRBD2 (5 bases each). This CDR3 is built from 12 residues. V was trimmed by 3 bases and J by 5 bases, leaving 8 bases between them. Germline V gene data show CDR1 as DFQATT and CDR2 as SNEGSKA (reference sequence). The DNA of the CDR3 is TGCAGTGCTAGCCAGGGAGACAATGAGCAGTTCTTC. As protein: CSASQGDNEQFF.

This clonotype was seen many times. The chain recombines TRBV11-2 with TRBJ2-7; 9 nucleotides agree with TRBD2. In germline, CDR1 is SGHAT, CDR2 FQNNGV. V shed 0 bases, J shed 2 bases, and the junction held 2 bases outside the gene matches. CDR3 size: 15 residues. CDR3 coding DNA: TGTGCCAGCAGCTTAGAAGGCGGGAGGGCCTACGAGCAGTACTTC. Its protein is CASSLEGGRAYEQYF.

The sample holds a few counts of this clonotype. V and J are TRBV4-1 and TRBJ2-7; possibly TRBD2 for D (6 bases). The CDR3 length is 13 residues. The ends were cut back, 0 bases at V and 9 bases at J, with 12 bases in the middle. The germline gives CDR1 MGHRA, CDR2 YSYEKL. CDR3 sequence: CASSQDGRLGQYF. The DNA for the CDR3 is TGCGCCAGCAGCCAAGATGGGAGGTTGGGGCAGTACTTC.

This clonotype was recorded at least ten times. The rearrangement uses TRBV20-1 and TRBJ2-1, with 9 bases lining up with TRBD2. This CDR3 is 16 amino acids long. Looked up from germline, CDR1 is DFQATT and CDR2 is SNEGSKA (reference sequence). V lost 3 bases, J lost 1 base, and 7 bases stayed unmatched. The chain's CDR3 is CSASSNSGSSYNEQFF. Here the CDR3 DNA reads TGCAGTGCTAGCTCAAATAGCGGGAGTTCCTACAATGAGCAGTTCTTC.

This clonotype was counted between two and nine times. The V gene is TRBV20-1, the J gene TRBJ2-1; D unclear. Germline-derived CDR1 and CDR2 are DFQATT and SNEGSKA (reference sequence). The V and J ends lost 0 bases and 2 bases respectively, with 11 bases between them. The CDR3 contains 15 residues. The CDR3: CSARDRLVPYNEQFF. The CDR3, as DNA: TGCAGTGCTAGAGATCGCCTAGTGCCCTACAATGAGCAGTTCTTC.

The chain links TRBV11-2 to TRBJ2-7, with D perhaps matching TRBD2 (6 bases). V lost 3 bases and J 1 base, leaving 10 bases between the germline ends. Germline values: CDR1 SGHAT, CDR2 FQNNGV. The CDR3 totals 14 residues. This chain's CDR3 is CASSFPGASYEQYF. The CDR3 coding sequence is TGTGCCAGCAGCTTCCCGGGAGCATCCTACGAGCAGTACTTC.

V and J are TRBV18 and TRBJ2-7; a weak D match, TRBD1 (6 bases). The CDR3 loop spans 14 amino acids. V gave up 0 bases and J gave up 1 base, with 7 bases separating them. Germline V gives CDR1 KGHSH, CDR2 LQKENI. The CDR3 DNA follows: TGTGCCAGCTCACCACCGGGGACATCCTACGAGCAGTACTTC. Its translation is CASSPPGTSYEQYF.

This clonotype was observed a few times. The chain joins TRBV3-2 to TRBJ1-2. TRBV3-2 is assigned pseudogene status. This CDR3 has 13 residues. CDR3 DNA sequence: TGTGCCAGCAGCCACCCTATCAACTATGGCTACACCTTC. Translated, it gives CASSHPINYGYTF.

This clonotype was counted ten times or more. The chain couples TRBV29-1 to TRBJ2-1; D might be TRBD2 (7 bases). V lost 3 bases, J lost 1 base, and 16 bases lay in between. There are 16 residues in the CDR3. CDR1 SQVTM and CDR2 ANQGSEA come from the germline V gene. The CDR3 is CSVEKGDGRSYNEQFF. Here the CDR3 DNA reads TGCAGCGTTGAGAAGGGGGACGGGAGGTCCTACAATGAGCAGTTCTTC.

This clonotype was recorded many times. The V and J genes are TRBV7-2 and TRBJ2-1; no firm D call. The CDR3 length is 14 residues. V lost 0 bases and J 7 bases, leaving 10 bases between the germline ends. Germline CDR1 and CDR2: SGHTA and FQGNSA. The CDR3 DNA is TGTGCCAGCAGCTTAGCTCTCGTAAAAAATGAGCAGTTCTTC. Its protein is CASSLALVKNEQFF.

The rearrangement joins TRBV5-1 to TRBJ1-2; D gene uncertain. V shed 4 bases and J shed 3 bases, with 13 bases lying between them. The germline CDR1 and CDR2 sequences are SGHRS and YFSETQ. CDR3 length equals 14 residues. In DNA form, the CDR3 reads TGCGCCAGCAGCCGTAATGGCGGGGACTATGGCTACACCTTC. Protein product: CASSRNGGDYGYTF.

Only a few counts were recorded for this clonotype. The chain employs TRBV29-1 and TRBJ2-3; 8 bases are shared with TRBD1. There are 16 residues in the CDR3. Germline-derived CDR1 and CDR2 are SQVTM and ANQGSEA. V trimming: 3 bases; J trimming: 1 base; junction bases outside the gene matches: 9. The CDR3 nucleotides are TGCAGCGTTGATCGGGAAGGACAGGGCGGCACAGATACGCAGTATTTT. Protein sequence: CSVDREGQGGTDTQYF.

This clonotype appeared a few times. The gene calls are TRBV5-1 and TRBJ2-7; 10 bases line up with TRBD1. Germline-derived CDR1 and CDR2 are SGHRS and YFSETQ. V was pared by 4 bases and J by 8 bases, with 18 bases of the junction left unmatched. CDR3 length: 17 amino acids. CDR3 region: CASSTRDRGTPWSQQYF. The DNA for the CDR3 is TGCGCCAGCAGCACACGGGACAGGGGCACACCCTGGTCCCAGCAGTACTTC.

This clonotype was counted ten times or more. The V gene is TRBV20-1, the J gene TRBJ2-7, with a tentative D call TRBD2 (5 bases). This CDR3 spans 14 amino acids. The V gene lost 2 bases and the J gene lost 1 base, with 12 bases spanning the gap. The germline gives CDR1 DFQATT, CDR2 SNEGSKA (reference sequence). In DNA form, the CDR3 reads TGCAGTGCTAGACAAGGACTCTTATCCTACGAGCAGTACTTC. Translating gives CSARQGLLSYEQYF.

This clonotype appeared a few times. The V gene is TRBV20-1, the J gene TRBJ2-2, with D possibly TRBD2 on 6 matching bases. From germline, CDR1 is DFQATT and CDR2 SNEGSKA (reference sequence). V was pared by 6 bases and J by 5 bases, with 16 bases between. The length of the CDR3 is 14 residues. The CDR3 coding sequence is TGCAGTGCCCCTTGGAGGGAGAGTACCGGGGAGCTGTTTTTT. It is translated as CSAPWRESTGELFF.

This clonotype was counted many times. One end of the junction varies from germline; a read error may be responsible. The J gene is TRBJ2-5, the V gene TRBV7-8; 11 bases align to TRBD1. From germline, CDR1 is SGHVS and CDR2 FQNEAQ. The CDR3 runs to 16 residues. CDR3 in DNA: TGTGCCAGCAGCCTAGCCCGCGGACAGGGGGCTGAGACCCAGTACTTC. Its translation: CASSLARGQGAETQYF.

Here the CDR3 reads CSALDRAVKNIQYF. The DNA for the CDR3 is TGCAGTGCTCTAGACAGGGCAGTCAAAAACATTCAGTACTTC. The V call is TRBV20-1, the J call TRBJ2-4, with 7 bases identical to TRBD1. V trimming: 5 bases; J trimming: 3 bases; junction bases outside the gene matches: 7. The CDR3 has 14 residues. Per the germline V gene, CDR1 is DFQATT and CDR2 is SNEGSKA (reference sequence).

Many counts were recorded for this clonotype. The J gene is TRBJ2-5, the V gene TRBV29-1; 8 bases agree with TRBD1. The V gene end was trimmed by 0 bases and the J gene end by 9 bases; junction bases not matched to a gene: 9. From germline, CDR1 is SQVTM and CDR2 ANQGSEA. The length of the CDR3 is 14 residues. CDR3 nucleotides: TGCAGCGTTGAAGACCCAGGGGGCGGAGGGGCCCAGTACTTC. It codes for CSVEDPGGGGAQYF.